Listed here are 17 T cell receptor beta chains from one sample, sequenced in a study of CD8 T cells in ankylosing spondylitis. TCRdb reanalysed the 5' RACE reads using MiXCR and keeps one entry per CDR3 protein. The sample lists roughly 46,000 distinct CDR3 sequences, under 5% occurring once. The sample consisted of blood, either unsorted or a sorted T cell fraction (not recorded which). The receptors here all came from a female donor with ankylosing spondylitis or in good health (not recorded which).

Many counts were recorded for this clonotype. CDR3 protein: CASSPFRDTVQETQYF. CDR3 bases: TGTGCCAGCAGCCCCTTTCGGGACACAGTCCAAGAGACCCAGTACTTC. The chain carries TRBV9 and TRBJ2-5, with D possibly TRBD1 on 6 matching bases. Germline V gene lookup returns CDR1 SGDLS and CDR2 YYNGEE. Trimming cost V 4 bases and J 1 base, with 17 bases left between them. The CDR3 is 16 amino acids.

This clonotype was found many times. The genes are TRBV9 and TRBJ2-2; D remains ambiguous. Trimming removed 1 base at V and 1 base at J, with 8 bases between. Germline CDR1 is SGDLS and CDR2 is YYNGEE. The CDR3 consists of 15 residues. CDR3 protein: CASSVMQQNTGELFF. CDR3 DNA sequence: TGTGCCAGCAGCGTAATGCAGCAGAACACCGGGGAGCTGTTTTTT. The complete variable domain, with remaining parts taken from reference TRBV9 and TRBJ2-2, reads DSGVTQTPKHLITATGQRVTLRCSPRSGDLSVYWYQQSLDQGLQFLIQYYNGEERAKGNILERFSAQQFPDLHSELNLSSLELGDSALYFCASSVMQQNTGELFFGEGSRLTVL.

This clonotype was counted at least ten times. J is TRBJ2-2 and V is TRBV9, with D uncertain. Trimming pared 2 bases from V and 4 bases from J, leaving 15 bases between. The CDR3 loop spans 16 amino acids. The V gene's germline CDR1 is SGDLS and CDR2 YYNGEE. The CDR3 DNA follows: TGTGCCAGCAGCGTCACCGGCCACGCGAGCACCGGGGAGCTGTTTTTT. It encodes CASSVTGHASTGELFF.

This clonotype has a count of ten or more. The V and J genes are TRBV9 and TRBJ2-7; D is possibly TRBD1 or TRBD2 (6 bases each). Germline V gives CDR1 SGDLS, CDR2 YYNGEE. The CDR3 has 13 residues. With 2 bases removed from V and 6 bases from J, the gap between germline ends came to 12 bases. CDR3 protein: CASSVASGAEQYF. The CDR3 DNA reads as TGTGCCAGCAGCGTCGCGTCGGGGGCCGAGCAGTACTTC.

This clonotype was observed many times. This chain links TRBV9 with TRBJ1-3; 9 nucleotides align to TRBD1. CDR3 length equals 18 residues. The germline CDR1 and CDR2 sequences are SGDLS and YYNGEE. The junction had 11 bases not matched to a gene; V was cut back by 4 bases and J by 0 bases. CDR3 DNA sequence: TGTGCCAGCAGCCCTCGGGACAGGGAACCCCTCTCTGGAAACACCATATATTTT. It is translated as CASSPRDREPLSGNTIYF.

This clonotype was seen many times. CDR3 DNA sequence: TGTGCCAGCAGCGTAGAAGGGACAGATCGAAACACCATATATTTT. Its protein is CASSVEGTDRNTIYF. The chain is built from TRBV9 and TRBJ1-3, with 7 bases identical to TRBD1. The CDR3 runs to 15 residues. J was trimmed by 5 bases and V by 0 bases; bases with no gene match: 5. Germline CDR1 is SGDLS and CDR2 is YYNGEE. The variable domain in full, with the rest retrieved from reference TRBV9 and TRBJ1-3, is DSGVTQTPKHLITATGQRVTLRCSPRSGDLSVYWYQQSLDQGLQFLIQYYNGEERAKGNILERFSAQQFPDLHSELNLSSLELGDSALYFCASSVEGTDRNTIYFGEGSWLTVV.

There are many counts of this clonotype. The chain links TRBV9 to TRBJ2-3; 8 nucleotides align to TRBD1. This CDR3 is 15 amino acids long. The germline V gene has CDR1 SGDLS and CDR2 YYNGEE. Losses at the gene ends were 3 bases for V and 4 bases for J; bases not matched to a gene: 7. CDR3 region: CASSAGDRLADTQYF. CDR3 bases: TGTGCCAGCAGCGCGGGGGACAGGTTAGCAGATACGCAGTATTTT.

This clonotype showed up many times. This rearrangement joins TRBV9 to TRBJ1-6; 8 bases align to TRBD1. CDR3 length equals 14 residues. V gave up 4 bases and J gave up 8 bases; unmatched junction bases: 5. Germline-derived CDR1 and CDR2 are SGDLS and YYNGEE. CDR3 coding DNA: TGTGCCAGCAGCCCTGACAGGGGAGATTCACCCCTCCACTTT. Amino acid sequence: CASSPDRGDSPLHF.

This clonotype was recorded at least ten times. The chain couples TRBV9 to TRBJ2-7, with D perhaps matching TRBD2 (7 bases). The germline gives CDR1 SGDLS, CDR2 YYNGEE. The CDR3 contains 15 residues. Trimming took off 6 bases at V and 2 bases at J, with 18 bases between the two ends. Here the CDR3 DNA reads TGTGCCAGCACGCCAGGGTTAGGGGGGGCCTACGAGCAGTACTTC. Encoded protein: CASTPGLGGAYEQYF.

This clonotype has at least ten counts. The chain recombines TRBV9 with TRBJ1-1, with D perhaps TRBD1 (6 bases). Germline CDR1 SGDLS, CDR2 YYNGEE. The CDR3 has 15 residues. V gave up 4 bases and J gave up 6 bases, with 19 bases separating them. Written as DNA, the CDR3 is TGTGCCAGCAGCACTACGACAGGAGGGGCGGCTGAAGCTTTCTTT. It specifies CASSTTTGGAAEAFF. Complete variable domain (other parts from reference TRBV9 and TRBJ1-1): DSGVTQTPKHLITATGQRVTLRCSPRSGDLSVYWYQQSLDQGLQFLIQYYNGEERAKGNILERFSAQQFPDLHSELNLSSLELGDSALYFCASSTTTGGAAEAFFGQGTRLTVV.

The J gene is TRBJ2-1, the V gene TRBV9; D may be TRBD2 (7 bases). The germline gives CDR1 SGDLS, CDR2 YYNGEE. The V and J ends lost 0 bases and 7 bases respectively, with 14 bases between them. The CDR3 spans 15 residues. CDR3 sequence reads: CASSVVRGPGNEQFF. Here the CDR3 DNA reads TGTGCCAGCAGCGTAGTGCGGGGGCCGGGAAATGAGCAGTTCTTC.

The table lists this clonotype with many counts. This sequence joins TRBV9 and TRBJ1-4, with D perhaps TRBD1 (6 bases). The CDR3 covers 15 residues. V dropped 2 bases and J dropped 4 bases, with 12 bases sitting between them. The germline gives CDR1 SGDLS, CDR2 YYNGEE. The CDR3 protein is CASSVSGTNNEKLFF. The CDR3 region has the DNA TGTGCCAGCAGCGTGTCCGGGACAAATAATGAAAAACTGTTTTTT.

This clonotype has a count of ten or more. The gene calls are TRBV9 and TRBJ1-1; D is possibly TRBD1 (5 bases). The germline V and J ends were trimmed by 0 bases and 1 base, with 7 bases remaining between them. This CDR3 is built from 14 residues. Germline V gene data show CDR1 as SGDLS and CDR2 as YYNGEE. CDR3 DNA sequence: TGTGCCAGCAGCGTAGTAGGGACGAACACTGAAGCTTTCTTT. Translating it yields CASSVVGTNTEAFF.

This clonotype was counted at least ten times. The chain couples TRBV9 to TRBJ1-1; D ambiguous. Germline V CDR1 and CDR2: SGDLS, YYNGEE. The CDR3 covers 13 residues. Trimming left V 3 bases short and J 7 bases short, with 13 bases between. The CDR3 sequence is CASSAYGGREAFF. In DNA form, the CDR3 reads TGTGCCAGCAGCGCTTATGGAGGGCGTGAAGCTTTCTTT.

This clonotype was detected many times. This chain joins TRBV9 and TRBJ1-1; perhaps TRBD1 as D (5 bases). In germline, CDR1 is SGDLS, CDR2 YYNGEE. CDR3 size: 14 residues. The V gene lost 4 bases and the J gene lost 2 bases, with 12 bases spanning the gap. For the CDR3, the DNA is TGTGCCAGCAGCACCGGGACGGGAAACACTGAAGCTTTCTTT. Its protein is CASSTGTGNTEAFF. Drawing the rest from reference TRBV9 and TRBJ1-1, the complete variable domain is DSGVTQTPKHLITATGQRVTLRCSPRSGDLSVYWYQQSLDQGLQFLIQYYNGEERAKGNILERFSAQQFPDLHSELNLSSLELGDSALYFCASSTGTGNTEAFFGQGTRLTVV.

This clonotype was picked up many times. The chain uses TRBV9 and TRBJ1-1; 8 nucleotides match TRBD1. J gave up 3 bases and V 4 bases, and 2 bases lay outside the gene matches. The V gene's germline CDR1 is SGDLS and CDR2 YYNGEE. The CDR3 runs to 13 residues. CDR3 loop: CASSLDRDTEAFF. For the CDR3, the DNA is TGTGCCAGCAGCCTGGACAGGGACACTGAAGCTTTCTTT.

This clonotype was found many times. The CDR3 reads CASSAQGGQGETQYF. For the CDR3, the DNA is TGTGCCAGCAGCGCCCAGGGTGGACAGGGGGAGACCCAGTACTTC. The chain combines TRBV9 with TRBJ2-5; 9 bases are a match to TRBD1. Germline CDR1 and CDR2: SGDLS and YYNGEE. V lost 3 bases, J lost 5 bases, and 8 bases stayed unmatched. The CDR3 contains 15 residues.